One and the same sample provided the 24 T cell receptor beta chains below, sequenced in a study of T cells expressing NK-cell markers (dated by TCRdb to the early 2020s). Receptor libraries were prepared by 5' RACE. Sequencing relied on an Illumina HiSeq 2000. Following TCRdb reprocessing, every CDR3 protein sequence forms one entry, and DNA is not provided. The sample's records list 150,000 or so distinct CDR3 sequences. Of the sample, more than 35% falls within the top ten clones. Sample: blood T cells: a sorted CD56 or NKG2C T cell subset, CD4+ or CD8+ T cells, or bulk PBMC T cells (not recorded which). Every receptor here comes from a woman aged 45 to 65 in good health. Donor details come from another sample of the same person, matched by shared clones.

CDR3 region: CSVEVLAAEYATNNEQFF. The rearrangement uses TRBV29-1 and TRBJ2-1; TCRdb's D gene call, TRBD2, goes unchecked for lack of DNA. The germline gives CDR1 SQVTM, CDR2 ANQGSEA. The CDR3 covers 18 residues.

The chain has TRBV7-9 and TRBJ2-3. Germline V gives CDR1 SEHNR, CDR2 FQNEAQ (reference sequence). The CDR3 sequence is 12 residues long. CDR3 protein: CASSPDADTQYF.

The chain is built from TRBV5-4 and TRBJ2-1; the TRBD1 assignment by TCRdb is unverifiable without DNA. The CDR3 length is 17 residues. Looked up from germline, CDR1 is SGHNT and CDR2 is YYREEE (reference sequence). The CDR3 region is CASSIRRLAPAGPEQFF.

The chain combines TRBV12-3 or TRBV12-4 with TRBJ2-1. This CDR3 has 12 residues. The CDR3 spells CASSLRYNEQFF.

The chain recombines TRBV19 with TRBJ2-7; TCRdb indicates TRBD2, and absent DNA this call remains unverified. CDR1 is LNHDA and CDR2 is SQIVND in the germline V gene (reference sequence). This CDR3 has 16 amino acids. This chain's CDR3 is CASYPEAGGSRYEQYF.

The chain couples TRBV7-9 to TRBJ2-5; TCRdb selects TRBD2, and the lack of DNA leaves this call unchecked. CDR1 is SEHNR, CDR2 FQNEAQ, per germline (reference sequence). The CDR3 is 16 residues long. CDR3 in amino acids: CASSLGTGLTVETQYF.

The CDR3 here is CASLTPGQIYNEQFF. The chain joins TRBV7-9 to TRBJ2-1; TCRdb returns TRBD1, unconfirmable since there is no DNA. CDR1 and CDR2 from the germline V gene are SEHNR and FQNEAQ (reference sequence). This CDR3 contains 15 residues. Variable domain in full (rest from reference TRBV7-9 and TRBJ2-1): DTGVSQNPRHKITKRGQNVTFRCDPISEHNRLYWYRQTLGQGPEFLTYFQNEAQLEKSRLLSDRFSAERPKGSFSTLEIQRTEQGDSAMYLCASLTPGQIYNEQFFGPGTRLTVL.

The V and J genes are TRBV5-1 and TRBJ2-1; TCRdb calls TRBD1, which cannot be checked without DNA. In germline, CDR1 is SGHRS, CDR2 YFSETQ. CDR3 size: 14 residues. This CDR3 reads CASSPGGANNEQFF.

The CDR3 reads CASSLDVREGFNLEQFF. The chain recombines TRBV11-3 with TRBJ2-1; TCRdb picks TRBD2, but there is no DNA to check that call. The V gene's germline CDR1 is SGHNT and CDR2 YENEEA. The CDR3 consists of 17 residues.

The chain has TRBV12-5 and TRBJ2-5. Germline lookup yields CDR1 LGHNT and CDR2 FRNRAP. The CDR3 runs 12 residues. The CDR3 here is CASGLRLETQYF.

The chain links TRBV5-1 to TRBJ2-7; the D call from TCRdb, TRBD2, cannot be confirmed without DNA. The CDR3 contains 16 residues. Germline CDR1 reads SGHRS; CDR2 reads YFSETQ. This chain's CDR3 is CASSLVFVGERDEQYF. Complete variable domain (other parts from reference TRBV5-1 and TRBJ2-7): KAGVTQTPRYLIKTRGQQVTLSCSPISGHRSVSWYQQTPGQGLQFLFEYFSETQRNKGNFPGRFSGRQFSNSRSEMNVSTLELGDSALYLCASSLVFVGERDEQYFGPGTRLTVT.

This chain's CDR3 is CASSPEWGGNEQFF. V and J are TRBV12-3 or TRBV12-4 and TRBJ2-1; TCRdb outputs TRBD1, but without DNA this stays unchecked. The CDR3 extends over 14 amino acids.

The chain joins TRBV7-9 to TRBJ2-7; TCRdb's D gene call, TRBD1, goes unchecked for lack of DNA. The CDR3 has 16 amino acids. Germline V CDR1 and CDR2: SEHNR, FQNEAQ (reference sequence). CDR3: CASSLDAPSYSYEQYF.

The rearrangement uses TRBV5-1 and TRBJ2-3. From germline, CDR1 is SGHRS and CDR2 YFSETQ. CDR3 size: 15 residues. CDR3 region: CASSSNFLQVDTQYF.

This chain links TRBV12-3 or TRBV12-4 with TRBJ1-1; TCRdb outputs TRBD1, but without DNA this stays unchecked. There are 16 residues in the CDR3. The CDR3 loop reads CASSPPGAGPWTEAFF.

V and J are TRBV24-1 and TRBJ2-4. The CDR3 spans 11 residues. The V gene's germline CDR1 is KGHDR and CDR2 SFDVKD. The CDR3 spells CATSDSDIQYF.

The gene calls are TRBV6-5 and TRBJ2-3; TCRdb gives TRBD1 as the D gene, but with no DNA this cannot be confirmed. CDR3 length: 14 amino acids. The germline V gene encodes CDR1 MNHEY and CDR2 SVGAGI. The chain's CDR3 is CASSQRTGPDTQYF.

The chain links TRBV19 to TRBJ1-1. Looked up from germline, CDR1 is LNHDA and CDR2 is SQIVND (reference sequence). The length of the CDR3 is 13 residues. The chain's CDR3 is CASSRGYGTEAFF.

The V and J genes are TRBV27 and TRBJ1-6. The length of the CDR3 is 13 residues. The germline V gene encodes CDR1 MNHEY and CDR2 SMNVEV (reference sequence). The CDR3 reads CASSLLGNSPLHF.

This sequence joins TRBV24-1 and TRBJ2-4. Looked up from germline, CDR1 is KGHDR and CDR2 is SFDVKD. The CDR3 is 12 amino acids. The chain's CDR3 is CATGDLQNIQYF.

The chain's CDR3 is CASSRGGGLDEQYF. This chain uses TRBV5-1 with TRBJ2-7; with no DNA, the TCRdb D assignment of TRBD1 cannot be verified. The CDR3 is 14 residues long. Per germline, CDR1 SGHRS and CDR2 YFSETQ.

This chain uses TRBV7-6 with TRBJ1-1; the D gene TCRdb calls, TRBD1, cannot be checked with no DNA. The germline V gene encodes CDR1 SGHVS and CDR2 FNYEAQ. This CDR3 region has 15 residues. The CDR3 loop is CASSLGTEMNTEAFF.

CDR3 region: CASLSRDASYNEQFF. This chain uses TRBV7-9 with TRBJ2-1; TCRdb's assignment of TRBD1 cannot be checked, as there is no DNA. The V gene's germline CDR1 is SEHNR and CDR2 FQNEAQ (reference sequence). The CDR3 sequence is 15 residues long. The variable domain in full, completed from reference TRBV7-9 and TRBJ2-1, reads DTGVSQNPRHKITKRGQNVTFRCDPISEHNRLYWYRQTLGQGPEFLTYFQNEAQLEKSRLLSDRFSAERPKGSFSTLEIQRTEQGDSAMYLCASLSRDASYNEQFFGPGTRLTVL.

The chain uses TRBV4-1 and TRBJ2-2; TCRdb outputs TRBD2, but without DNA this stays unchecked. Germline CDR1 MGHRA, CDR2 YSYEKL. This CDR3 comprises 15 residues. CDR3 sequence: CASSPARAGTGELFF.